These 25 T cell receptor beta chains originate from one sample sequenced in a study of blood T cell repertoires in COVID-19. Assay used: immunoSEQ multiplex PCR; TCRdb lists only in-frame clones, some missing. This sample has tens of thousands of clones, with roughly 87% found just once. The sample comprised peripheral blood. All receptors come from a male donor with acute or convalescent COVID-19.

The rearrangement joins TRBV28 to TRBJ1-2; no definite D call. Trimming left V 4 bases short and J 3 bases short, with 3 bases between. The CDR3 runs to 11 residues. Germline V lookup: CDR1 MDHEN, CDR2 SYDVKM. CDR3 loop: CASSSYYGYTF. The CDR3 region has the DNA TGTGCCAGCAGTTCGTACTATGGCTACACCTTC.

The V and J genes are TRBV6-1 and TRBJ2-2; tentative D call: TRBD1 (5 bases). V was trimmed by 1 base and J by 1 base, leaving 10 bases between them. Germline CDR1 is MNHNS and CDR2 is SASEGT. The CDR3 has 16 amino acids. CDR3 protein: CASSEVRGLNTGELFF. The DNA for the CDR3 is TGTGCCAGCAGTGAAGTAAGGGGCCTGAACACCGGGGAGCTGTTTTTT.

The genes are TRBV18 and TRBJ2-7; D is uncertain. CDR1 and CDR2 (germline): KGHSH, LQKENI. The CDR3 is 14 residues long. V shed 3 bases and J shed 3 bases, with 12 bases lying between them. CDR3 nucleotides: TGTGCCAGCTCACCGGGTGGGTCAGGCTACGAGCAGTACTTC. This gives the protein CASSPGGSGYEQYF.

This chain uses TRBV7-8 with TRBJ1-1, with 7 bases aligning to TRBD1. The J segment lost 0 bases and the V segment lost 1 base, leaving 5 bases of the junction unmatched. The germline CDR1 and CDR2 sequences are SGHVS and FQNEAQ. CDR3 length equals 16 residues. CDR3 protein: CASSLGQGSMNTEAFF. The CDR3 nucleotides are TGTGCCAGCAGCTTAGGACAGGGCTCCATGAACACTGAAGCTTTCTTT. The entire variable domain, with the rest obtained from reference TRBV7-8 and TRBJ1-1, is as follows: GAGVSQSPRYKVAKRGQDVALRCDPISGHVSLFWYQQALGQGPEFLTYFQNEAQLDKSGLPSDRFFAERPEGSVSTLKIQRTQQEDSAVYLCASSLGQGSMNTEAFFGQGTRLTVV.

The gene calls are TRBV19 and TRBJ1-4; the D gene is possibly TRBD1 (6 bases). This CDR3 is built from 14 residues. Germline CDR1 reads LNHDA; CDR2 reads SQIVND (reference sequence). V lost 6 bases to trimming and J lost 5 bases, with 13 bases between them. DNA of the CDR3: TGTGCCAGTAGCCCCGGGACAAGAAATGAAAAACTGTTTTTT. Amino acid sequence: CASSPGTRNEKLFF.

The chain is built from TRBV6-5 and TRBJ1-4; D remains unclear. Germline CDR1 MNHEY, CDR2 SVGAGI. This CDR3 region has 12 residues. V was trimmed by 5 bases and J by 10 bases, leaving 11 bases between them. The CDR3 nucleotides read TGTGCCAGCAGTCCGGCCCGGGGAAAACTGTTTTTT. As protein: CASSPARGKLFF.

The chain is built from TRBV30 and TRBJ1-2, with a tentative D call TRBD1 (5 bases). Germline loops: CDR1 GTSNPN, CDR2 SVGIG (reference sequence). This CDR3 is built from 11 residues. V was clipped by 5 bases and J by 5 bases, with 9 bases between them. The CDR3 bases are TGTGCCTGGGGGACTGTTTATGGCTACACCTTC. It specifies CAWGTVYGYTF.

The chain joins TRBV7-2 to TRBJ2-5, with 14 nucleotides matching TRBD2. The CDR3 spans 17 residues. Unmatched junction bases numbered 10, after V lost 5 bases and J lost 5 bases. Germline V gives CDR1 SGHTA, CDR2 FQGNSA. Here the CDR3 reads CASSPGGLAGGGETQYF. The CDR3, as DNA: TGTGCCAGCAGCCCGGGTGGACTAGCGGGGGGCGGGGAGACCCAGTACTTC.

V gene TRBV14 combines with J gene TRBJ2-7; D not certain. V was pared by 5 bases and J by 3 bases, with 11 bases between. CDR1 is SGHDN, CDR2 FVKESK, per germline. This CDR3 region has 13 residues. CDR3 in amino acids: CASSSQVGYEQYF. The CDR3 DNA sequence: TGTGCCAGCAGCTCCCAGGTGGGCTACGAGCAGTACTTC. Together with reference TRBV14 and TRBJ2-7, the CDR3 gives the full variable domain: EAGVTQFPSHSVIEKGQTVTLRCDPISGHDNLYWYRRVMGKEIKFLLHFVKESKQDESGMPNNRFLAERTGGTYSTLKVQPAELEDSGVYFCASSSQVGYEQYFGPGTRLTVT.

Here the CDR3 DNA reads TGTGCCAGTACCCGGACAGGCAACTATGGCTACACCTTC. Encoded protein: CASTRTGNYGYTF. V and J are TRBV19 and TRBJ1-2, with 7 bases identical to TRBD1. The CDR3 runs to 13 residues. CDR1 and CDR2 from the germline V gene are LNHDA and SQIVND (reference sequence). The ends lost 7 bases at V and 2 bases at J; junction bases unmatched: 4.

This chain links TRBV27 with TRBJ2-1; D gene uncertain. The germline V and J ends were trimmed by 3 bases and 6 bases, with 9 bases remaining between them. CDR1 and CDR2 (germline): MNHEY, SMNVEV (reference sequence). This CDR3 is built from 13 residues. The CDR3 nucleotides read TGTGCCAGCAGTTTTGTGTCTTCCAATGAGCAGTTCTTC. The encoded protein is CASSFVSSNEQFF.

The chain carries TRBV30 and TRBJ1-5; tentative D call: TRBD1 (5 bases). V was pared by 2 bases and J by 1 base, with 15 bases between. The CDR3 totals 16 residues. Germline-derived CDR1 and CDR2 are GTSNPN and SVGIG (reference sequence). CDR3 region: CAWSPTPGISNQPQHF. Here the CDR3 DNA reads TGTGCCTGGAGTCCCACGCCAGGGATAAGCAATCAGCCCCAGCATTTT.

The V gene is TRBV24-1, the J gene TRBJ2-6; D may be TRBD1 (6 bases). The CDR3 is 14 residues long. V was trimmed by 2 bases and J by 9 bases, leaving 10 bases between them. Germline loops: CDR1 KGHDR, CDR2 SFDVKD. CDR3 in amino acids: CATSDWSRGNVLTF. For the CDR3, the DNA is TGTGCCACCAGTGATTGGAGCAGGGGCAACGTCCTGACTTTC.

The CDR3 DNA reads as TGTGCCAGCAGTCAGGACAGGGGAATGTACGAGCAGTACTTC. Protein: CASSQDRGMYEQYF. The rearrangement joins TRBV6-5 to TRBJ2-7; 9 nucleotides align to TRBD1. Per germline, CDR1 MNHEY and CDR2 SVGAGI. The V and J ends lost 5 bases and 4 bases, in that order; junction bases with no gene match: 6. The CDR3 has 14 residues.

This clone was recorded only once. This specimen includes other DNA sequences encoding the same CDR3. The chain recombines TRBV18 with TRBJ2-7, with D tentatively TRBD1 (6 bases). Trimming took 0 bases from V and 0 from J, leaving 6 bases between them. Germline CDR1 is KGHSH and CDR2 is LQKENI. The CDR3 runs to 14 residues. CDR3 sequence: CASSPPGASYEQYF. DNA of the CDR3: TGTGCCAGCTCACCACCGGGGGCCTCCTACGAGCAGTACTTC.

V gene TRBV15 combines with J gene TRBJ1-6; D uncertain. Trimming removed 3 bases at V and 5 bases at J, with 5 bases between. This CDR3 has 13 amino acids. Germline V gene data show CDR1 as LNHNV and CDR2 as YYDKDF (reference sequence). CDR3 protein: CATSSQNNSPLHF. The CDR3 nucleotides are TGTGCCACCAGCAGCCAGAATAATTCACCCCTCCACTTT.

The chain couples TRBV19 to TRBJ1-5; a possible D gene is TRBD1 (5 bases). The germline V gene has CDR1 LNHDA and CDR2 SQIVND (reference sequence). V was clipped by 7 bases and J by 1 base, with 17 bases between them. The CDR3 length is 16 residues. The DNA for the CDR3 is TGTGCCAGTACCGAAAGGGGCGCGGGGAGCAATCAGCCCCAGCATTTT. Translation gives CASTERGAGSNQPQHF.

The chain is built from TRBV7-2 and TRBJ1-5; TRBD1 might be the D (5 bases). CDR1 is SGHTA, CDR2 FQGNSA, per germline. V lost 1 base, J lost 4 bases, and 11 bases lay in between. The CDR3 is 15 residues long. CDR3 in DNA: TGTGCCAGCAGCTTAGGGTCAGGGATGAATCAGCCCCAGCATTTT. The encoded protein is CASSLGSGMNQPQHF.

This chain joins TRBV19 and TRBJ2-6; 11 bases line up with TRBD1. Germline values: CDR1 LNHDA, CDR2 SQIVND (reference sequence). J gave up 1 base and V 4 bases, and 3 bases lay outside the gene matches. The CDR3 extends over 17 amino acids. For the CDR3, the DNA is TGTGCCAGTAGTAGGACAGGGGGCGCGTCTGGGGCCAACGTCCTGACTTTC. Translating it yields CASSRTGGASGANVLTF.

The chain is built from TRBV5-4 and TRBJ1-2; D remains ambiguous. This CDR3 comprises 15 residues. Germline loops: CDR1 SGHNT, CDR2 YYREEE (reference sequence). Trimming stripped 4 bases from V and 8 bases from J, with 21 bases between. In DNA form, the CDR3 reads TGTGCCAGCAGCCCCCGGGGTGGGTATAATCCCGGCTACACCTTC. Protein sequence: CASSPRGGYNPGYTF.

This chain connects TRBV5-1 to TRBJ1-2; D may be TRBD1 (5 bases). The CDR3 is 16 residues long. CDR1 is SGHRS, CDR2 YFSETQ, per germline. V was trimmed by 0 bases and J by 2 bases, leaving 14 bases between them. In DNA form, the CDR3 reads TGCGCCAGCAGCTTGGCTGGGGGGGGAGGCAACTATGGCTACACCTTC. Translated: CASSLAGGGGNYGYTF. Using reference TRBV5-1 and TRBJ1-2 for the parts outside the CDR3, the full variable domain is KAGVTQTPRYLIKTRGQQVTLSCSPISGHRSVSWYQQTPGQGLQFLFEYFSETQRNKGNFPGRFSGRQFSNSRSEMNVSTLELGDSALYLCASSLAGGGGNYGYTFGSGTRLTVV.

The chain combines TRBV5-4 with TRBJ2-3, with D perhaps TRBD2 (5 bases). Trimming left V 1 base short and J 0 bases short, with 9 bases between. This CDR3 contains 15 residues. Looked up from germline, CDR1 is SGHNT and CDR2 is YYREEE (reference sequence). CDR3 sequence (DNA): TGTGCCAGCAGCTTGTCGCCTAGCAGCACAGATACGCAGTATTTT. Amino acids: CASSLSPSSTDTQYF. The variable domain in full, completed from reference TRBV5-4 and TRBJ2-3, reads ETGVTQSPTHLIKTRGQQVTLRCSSQSGHNTVSWYQQALGQGPQFIFQYYREEENGRGNFPPRFSGLQFPNYSSELNVNALELDDSALYLCASSLSPSSTDTQYFGPGTRLTVL.

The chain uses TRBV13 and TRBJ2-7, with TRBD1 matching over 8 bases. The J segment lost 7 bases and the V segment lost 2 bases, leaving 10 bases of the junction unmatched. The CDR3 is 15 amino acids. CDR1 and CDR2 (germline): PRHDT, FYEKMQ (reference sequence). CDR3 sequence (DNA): TGTGCCAGCAGCTTACAGGGACAGGCGTCCGAGGAGCAGTACTTC. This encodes CASSLQGQASEEQYF.

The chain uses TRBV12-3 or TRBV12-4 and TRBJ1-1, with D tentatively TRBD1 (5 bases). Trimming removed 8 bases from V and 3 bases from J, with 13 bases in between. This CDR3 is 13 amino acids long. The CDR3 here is CASRPGGDTEAFF. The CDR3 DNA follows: TGTGCCAGCCGTCCCGGGGGAGACACTGAAGCTTTCTTT.

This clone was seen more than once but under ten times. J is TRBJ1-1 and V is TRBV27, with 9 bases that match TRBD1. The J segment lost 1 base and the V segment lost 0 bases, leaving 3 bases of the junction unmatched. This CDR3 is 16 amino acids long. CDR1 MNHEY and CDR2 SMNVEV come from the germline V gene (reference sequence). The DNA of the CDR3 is TGTGCCAGCAGTTTATCGGGGACAGGGTGGAACACTGAAGCTTTCTTT. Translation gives CASSLSGTGWNTEAFF.